A selection of T cell receptor beta chains follows, all from one sample in a study of blood T cell repertoires in COVID-19. Sequencing used immunoSEQ multiplex PCR; TCRdb keeps in-frame clones, though not all of them. The sample contains under 35,000 clones, approximately 90% of which appear only once. Material for sequencing was peripheral blood. The receptor source for this set is a human donor in a cohort sampled during active COVID-19. Both conserved end residues are part of each CDR3. D genes are given only for firm matches. Only part of the rows carry a size: once, few, many, or a class if the clone is expanded.

v_gene	len	d_gene	j_gene	abundance	CDR3aa	CDR3nt
TRBV5-1	14	TRBD1	TRBJ1-2	once	CASSNGDSSYGYTF	TGCGCCAGCAGCAACGGGGACAGTTCCTATGGCTACACCTTC
TRBV30	12	.	TRBJ2-5	.	CAWSGSGETQYF	TGTGCCTGGAGCGGGAGTGGAGAGACCCAGTACTTC
TRBV29-1	16	.	TRBJ2-1	.	CSVEGLRERTYNEQFF	TGCAGCGTTGAAGGACTCCGGGAGAGGACCTACAATGAGCAGTTCTTC
TRBV12-3/TRBV12-4	10	TRBD1	TRBJ1-1	.	CASRRDSLSF	TGTGCCAGCAGAAGGGACAGCCTTAGCTTT
TRBV3-1/TRBV3-2	16	.	TRBJ2-5	.	CASSQDPFSGEETQYF	TGTGCCAGCAGCCAAGATCCCTTTTCTGGAGAAGAGACCCAGTACTTC
TRBV19	14	.	TRBJ1-2	.	CASSIAGELNGYTF	TGTGCCAGTAGTATAGCAGGGGAATTAAATGGCTACACCTTC
TRBV7-2	14	.	TRBJ1-1	.	CASSFFRVNSEAFF	TGTGCCAGCAGCTTCTTCAGGGTTAACTCTGAAGCTTTCTTT
TRBV10-3	16	.	TRBJ2-3	.	CAISGIYFGVTDTQYF	TGTGCCATCAGTGGGATTTACTTCGGGGTCACAGATACGCAGTATTTT
TRBV19	13	.	TRBJ1-2	.	CASSITRGEGYTF	TGTGCCAGTAGTATAACCAGGGGTGAAGGCTACACCTTC
TRBV2	18	TRBD1	TRBJ1-5	.	CASSGPLDRFVLNQPQHF	TGTGCCAGCAGTGGGCCGCTGGACAGGTTCGTTTTAAATCAGCCCCAGCATTTT
TRBV10-3	17	TRBD1	TRBJ2-1	.	CAISPGTGGSSYNEQFF	TGTGCCATCAGTCCCGGGACAGGAGGTAGCTCCTACAATGAGCAGTTCTTC
TRBV5-1	17	TRBD2	TRBJ2-3	once	CASSGVLAGGPTDTQYF	TGCGCCAGCAGCGGAGTCCTAGCGGGAGGTCCCACAGATACGCAGTATTTT
TRBV27	13	.	TRBJ2-2	once	CATKESFHGELFF	TGTGCCACTAAGGAGAGTTTTCACGGGGAGCTGTTTTTT
TRBV7-9	15	.	TRBJ2-1	once	CASGDSVQYDNEQFF	TGTGCCAGCGGGGATAGCGTCCAGTATGACAATGAGCAGTTCTTC
TRBV27	16	TRBD1	TRBJ1-6	.	CASRPDRGVYNSPLHF	TGTGCCAGCAGACCGGACAGGGGGGTCTATAATTCACCCCTCCACTTT
TRBV19	13	.	TRBJ1-3	.	CASSLFSGNTIYF	TGTGCCAGTAGTCTTTTCAGTGGAAACACCATATATTTT
TRBV5-1	15	TRBD2	TRBJ2-6	.	CASSPGGSGANVLTF	TGCGCCAGCAGCCCGGGAGGGTCTGGGGCCAACGTCCTGACTTTC
TRBV6-6	15	.	TRBJ1-5	.	CASSYSIGGEQPQHF	TGTGCCAGCAGTTACTCGATCGGGGGGGAACAGCCCCAGCATTTT
TRBV6-5	14	TRBD1	TRBJ1-2	.	CASSTGTAQTGYTF	TGTGCCAGCAGTACCGGGACAGCCCAAACCGGCTACACCTTC
TRBV7-8	13	TRBD1	TRBJ2-2	.	CASSATGVGELFF	TGTGCCAGCAGCGCGACAGGGGTCGGGGAGCTGTTTTTT
TRBV6-6	13	.	TRBJ2-1	.	CASSYGRSNEQFF	TGTGCCAGCAGCTACGGGCGAAGCAATGAGCAGTTCTTC
TRBV7-2	13	.	TRBJ2-3	.	CASRTLGGDTQYF	TGTGCCAGCAGGACCCTTGGAGGGGATACGCAGTATTTT
TRBV10-3	16	.	TRBJ1-3	.	CAIRPSTSTNGNTIYF	TGTGCCATCAGACCTTCGACATCCACGAACGGAAACACCATATATTTT
TRBV6-5	15	.	TRBJ1-3	once	CASRSDSASGNTIYF	TGTGCCAGCAGGTCCGACTCCGCCTCTGGAAACACCATATATTTT
TRBV7-8	17	.	TRBJ2-2	.	CASSLAGGTANTGELFF	TGTGCCAGCAGCTTAGCTGGGGGGACAGCCAACACCGGGGAGCTGTTTTTT
TRBV19	13	.	TRBJ1-4	.	CASSIAWGEKLFF	TGTGCCAGTAGTATTGCCTGGGGCGAAAAACTGTTTTTT
TRBV6-5	15	TRBD1	TRBJ1-5	.	CASKSQSQGVQPQHF	TGTGCCAGCAAGTCTCAATCCCAGGGGGTTCAGCCCCAGCATTTT
TRBV7-9	13	.	TRBJ1-5	.	CASSFSSNQPQHF	TGTGCCAGCAGCTTTTCCTCGAATCAGCCCCAGCATTTT
TRBV27	14	.	TRBJ1-6	.	CASRGGPINSPLHF	TGTGCCAGCAGGGGAGGGCCGATCAATTCACCCCTCCACTTT
TRBV7-6	14	TRBD1	TRBJ2-5	.	CASSPGQGQETQYF	TGTGCCAGCAGCCCCGGACAGGGCCAAGAGACCCAGTACTTC
TRBV6-5	14	.	TRBJ1-5	.	CASSYGAEDQPQHF	TGTGCCAGCAGTTACGGAGCGGAGGATCAGCCCCAGCATTTT
TRBV6-6	14	.	TRBJ1-2	.	CASSFLPVVDGYTF	TGTGCCAGCAGTTTTCTCCCAGTTGTGGATGGCTACACCTTC
TRBV7-2	14	.	TRBJ1-1	.	CASSTESMNTEAFF	TGTGCCAGCAGCACCGAAAGCATGAACACTGAAGCTTTCTTT
TRBV20-1	11	.	TRBJ1-1	few	CSARDPLEAFF	TGCAGTGCTAGAGATCCCCTAGAAGCTTTCTTT
TRBV6-5	15	TRBD1	TRBJ1-6	.	CASSYVGTGNSPLHF	TGTGCCAGCAGTTACGTAGGGACAGGGAATTCACCCCTCCACTTT
TRBV19	15	.	TRBJ1-3	once	CASSVDSVSGNTIYF	TGTGCCAGTAGTGTGGACAGTGTATCTGGAAACACCATATATTTT
TRBV30	14	TRBD1	TRBJ2-2	.	CAWQGQGNTGELFF	TGTGCCTGGCAGGGACAGGGGAACACCGGGGAGCTGTTTTTT
TRBV11-2	14	.	TRBJ1-2	.	CASSLDRGSYGYTF	TGTGCCAGCAGCTTAGATAGGGGCTCCTATGGCTACACCTTC
TRBV5-4	15	.	TRBJ1-6	.	CASSLGDSVSAPLHF	TGTGCCAGCAGCTTGGGAGACAGCGTCTCTGCACCCCTCCACTTT
TRBV13	13	TRBD1	TRBJ1-1	.	CASSSGTGVEAFF	TGTGCCAGCAGCTCCGGGACAGGGGTCGAAGCTTTCTTT
TRBV29-1	15	TRBD1	TRBJ2-3	.	CSGKSGTGGPDTQYF	TGCAGCGGGAAGTCCGGGACAGGGGGGCCAGATACGCAGTATTTT
TRBV6-5	15	.	TRBJ1-1	few	CASSTHGGGYTEAFF	TGTGCCAGCAGTACCCACGGAGGCGGGTACACTGAAGCTTTCTTT
TRBV10-3	13	TRBD1	TRBJ1-1	.	CATEGQRNTEAFF	TGTGCCACGGAGGGACAGCGGAACACTGAAGCTTTCTTT
TRBV3-1/TRBV3-2	13	.	TRBJ2-5	.	CASSWAAGETQYF	TGTGCCAGCAGCTGGGCCGCGGGAGAGACCCAGTACTTC
TRBV5-1	16	.	TRBJ2-6	.	CASSRGPGSGANVLTF	TGCGCCAGCAGCCGAGGGCCGGGATCTGGGGCCAACGTCCTGACTTTC